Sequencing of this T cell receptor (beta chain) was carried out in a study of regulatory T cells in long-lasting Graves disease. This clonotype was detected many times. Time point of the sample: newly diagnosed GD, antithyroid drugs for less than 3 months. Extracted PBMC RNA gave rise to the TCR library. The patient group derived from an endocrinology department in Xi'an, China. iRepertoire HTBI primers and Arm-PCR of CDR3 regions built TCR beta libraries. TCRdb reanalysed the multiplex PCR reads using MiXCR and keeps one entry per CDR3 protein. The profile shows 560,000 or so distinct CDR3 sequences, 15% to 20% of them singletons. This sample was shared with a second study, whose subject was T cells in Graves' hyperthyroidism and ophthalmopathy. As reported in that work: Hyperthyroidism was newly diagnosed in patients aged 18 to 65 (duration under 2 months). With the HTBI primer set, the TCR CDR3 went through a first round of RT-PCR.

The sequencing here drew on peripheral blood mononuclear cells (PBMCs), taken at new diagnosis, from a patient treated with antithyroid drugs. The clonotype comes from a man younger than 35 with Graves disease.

Here the CDR3 DNA reads TGTGCCACCAGCAGAGAAGGCGCAGGGGGCTATGGCTACACCTTC. This sequence encodes CATSREGAGGYGYTF. The chain has TRBV15 and TRBJ1-2; TRBD1 aligns across 7 bases. J lost 4 bases, V lost 0 bases, and 5 bases had no gene match. Looked up from germline, CDR1 is LNHNV and CDR2 is YYDKDF (reference sequence). The CDR3 loop spans 15 amino acids. Variable domain in full (rest from reference TRBV15 and TRBJ1-2): DAMVIQNPRYQVTQFGKPVTLSCSQTLNHNVMYWYQQKSSQAPKLLFHYYDKDFNNEADTPDNFQSRRPNTSFCFLDIRSPGLGDTAMYLCATSREGAGGYGYTFGSGTRLTVV.